This T cell receptor beta chain appears in the sequencing data of a study of cytomegalovirus exposure and HLA in healthy donors listed by TCRdb under 2017. Regarding the research as a whole: According to an earlier analysis of a few hundred of the donors, about 180 million T cells yielded over 100 million unique TCR beta sequences and about 300 Gb of sequence data. An early release covering approximately 600 HLA-typed donors comprised about 300 gigabases of sequencing data and some 79 million unique TCR sequences. Of the 350 to 450 genotyped donors, 81% fell in the genetic ancestry cluster associated with self-reported Caucasian donors. The aim of the study was to test whether cataloging public T cell receptors could identify signatures of past pathogen exposure. The study profiled the T cell repertoires of fewer than 850 subjects by immunosequencing and related them to cytomegalovirus serostatus. Besides the first cohort of roughly 640 subjects, a separate validation cohort made up of over a hundred different subjects was used. To predict cytomegalovirus infection status, the study combined high-throughput TCR immunosequencing, statistical association of individual TCRs with disease status, and machine learning. A later analysis re-examined previously published TCR beta repertoires from 500 to 700 donors and added high-resolution HLA genotyping to investigate patterns of TCR occurrence. Rather than using new phenotypic data, the later analysis identified candidate immune exposures from TCR beta sequences and from how often those sequences occurred across donors. An earlier analysis of approximately 640 of the donors applied high-throughput TCR beta sequencing to assess whether each TCR beta V gene segment acted as functional or pseudogenic. Donor age, sex, ethnicity and CMV serostatus were collected together with the repertoire data. A later genetic analysis used genome-wide SNP genotypes for about 65% of the 666 donors, treating that subset as a discovery cohort. All discovery cohort repertoires had been generated using a single sequencing platform. HLA typing included class I and class II loci at four-digit resolution. The number of donors typed differed by locus, with about 629-630 for A, B, C, DRB1 and DQB1, roughly 550 for DQA1, 600 to 610 for DPA1, and some 450 for DPB1. Because of strong linkage in the cohort, roughly five DR-DQ haplotypes were treated as single units for association and clustering. Among about 360 genotyped donors of the cohort, an average of approximately 250,000 unique TCR beta nucleotide sequences were sequenced per donor, roughly 18% of them non-productive.

Trimming removed 0 bases from V and 10 bases from J, leaving 7 bases between the germline ends. Based on the germline V gene, the CDR1 and CDR2 sequences are SGHNT and YENEEA. Including the terminal cysteine and phenylalanine, the CDR3 comprises 12 residues. Of the read, only the CDR3 DNA is kept; its 36 bases are in frame from base 1. Points on this clone: The clone's antigen remains unknown. No quality values exist for individual bases; no much larger clone is one base distant.

The cohort comprised some 700 healthy bone marrow donors. At the time of sampling, all cohort members were nominally healthy, though unrecorded immune exposures were likely present. The donor tested CMV seropositive and was one of the 289 seropositive cohort members. A peripheral blood sample was provided by each donor, and peripheral blood mononuclear cells were used for TCR beta sequencing. The Qiagen DNeasy Blood Extraction Kit was used to extract genomic DNA from the blood cell samples. The protocol used for the library was the immunoSEQ multiplex PCR assay. For the multiplex PCR, a mixture combining 60 forward primers for TCR Vbeta segments and 13 reverse primers for TCR Jbeta segments was used. A multiplex PCR assay on genomic DNA amplified the CDR3 region of rearranged TCR beta genes. The amplified TCR beta libraries were sequenced on the Illumina HiSeq System as 87-base-pair reads. In the source study's methods: A later analysis tallied 75 million to 85 million unique TCR beta chains across the roughly 610 repertoires, and around 10 million of those chains were shared by two or more donors. Raw reads were error-corrected and collapsed into unique sequences with a nearest-neighbor algorithm that merged closely related sequences to remove PCR and sequencing errors. To assign V, D and J gene segments, CDR3 sequences were aligned to IMGT reference sequences. For a sequence to be retained, a match of at least six nucleotides to both a V gene segment and a J gene segment was required. Rearrangements were classified as productive when the CDR3 lacked stop codons and remained in frame with V and J, and all other rearrangements were classified as non-productive. CDR3 was defined by IMGT convention, running from the second conserved V-encoded cysteine to the conserved J-encoded phenylalanine. The earlier analysis of fewer than 750 of the donors excluded sequences that lacked an unambiguous match to a single V gene segment. An earlier analysis of just under 600 of the donors called V segments functional above 56.7% productive rearrangements and segregating when the between-donor standard deviation exceeded 5%. A statistical classification framework was built for diagnosing cytomegalovirus status from the catalog of TCR beta chain sequences. In a later analysis, V and J genes were assigned by comparing TCR nucleotide sequences against IMGT/GENE-DB human TR gene sequences. The TCRdist pipeline was used in a later analysis to assign CDR3 sequences and most-parsimonious VDJ recombination scenarios. In a later analysis, each TCR beta chain was defined by its CDR3 amino acid sequence together with its V-gene family, and reads lacking a unique V-gene family were excluded. In a later analysis, 450 to 600 highly shared, low-generation-probability nucleotide sequences were removed to address suspected cross-contamination and a sequencing artifact. In a later analysis, a clonal expansion index for each public chain was calculated from normalized within-repertoire ranks of inferred template counts. A later analysis computed generation probabilities with a VDJ recombination model fitted to out-of-frame rearrangements, and checked the results against IGoR. In a later analysis, TCR-TCR, TCR-HLA and TCR-CMV co-occurrence was scored with hypergeometric tests, and a repertoire-size bias correction was applied to TCR pairs. A later analysis estimated false discovery rates by permuting HLA or CMV assignments 20 times. In a later analysis, co-occurring TCRs were grouped using DBSCAN, with TCRdist sequence similarity added in when clustering inside HLA-allele-positive subsets. Co-occurrence clustering excluded repertoires with fewer than 30,000 or more than 120,000 public chains, plus five with anomalous nucleotide sharing. The clones in this table, taken by TCRdb from immuneACCESS, are in-frame only. Not every clone is retained; where verified, under half of the shortfall comes from an unresolved V gene, and the cause of the rest is unknown. V, J and clone size reflect that table, while D and trimming were determined from the DNA. This sample lists some 180,000 clones; roughly 9.4% were detected once. The ten most abundant clones make up 1% to 1.5% of the sample.

The paper's findings and limits, for the study overall: In vitro tests confirmed that a few of the cytomegalovirus-associated TCR beta chains recognize cytomegalovirus antigens. When HLA alleles, especially DR and DQ, strongly co-occurred, TCR associations were difficult to assign to individual alleles. According to a later analysis, TCR association rates differed among HLA loci, with DRB1 alleles showing the most associated TCRs and HLA-C alleles showing the fewest. Because the 87-base-pair reads could not distinguish some IMGT-functional V segments, including TRBV6-2 and TRBV6-3, those segments were excluded. A later genetic analysis associated a missense DCLRE1C variant with V-gene and J-gene trimming of TCR beta chains, and an independent cohort replicated the association. A later analysis found that HLA-associated TCR beta chains were more clonally expanded and had lower generation probabilities than equally common non-associated chains. Because counts were too low, under 20 rarely observed V segments, including chromosome 9 orphons, were left out of the earlier analysis of about 620 of the donors. In a later analysis, several top co-occurrence clusters were reported to appear linked to parvovirus B19, influenza, CMV and Epstein-Barr virus. This cohort had only TCR beta chains sequenced, and the lack of alpha or paired-chain data limited which features could be detected. CMV serostatus was the only immune exposure information available for the cohort. A further reported finding was that TCR beta sequences accurately predicted the HLA-A and HLA-B alleles for most subjects in the first cohort. At a false discovery rate of 0.05, a later analysis linked some 17,000 TCR beta sequences to specific HLA alleles. A cluster of highly shared sequence variants was judged likely to represent a technical artifact of the sequencing pipeline. In a later genetic analysis, fewer N-insertions in productive TCRs were reported among donors in an Asian-associated ancestry cluster than the roughly 700-donor mean. Correlated functional status among segregating V segments might be attributable to linkage disequilibrium, but an unknown experimental factor could not be ruled out. According to the authors, the approach could potentially be generalized to other disease states and immunological phenotypes. Broadly in line with IMGT annotations, most TCR beta V segments showed up in productive rearrangements about 87% or about 30% of the time in an earlier analysis of roughly 590 of the donors. Because HLA typing was missing for some donors at each locus, association tests included only the typed subset. Most TCR sequences were observed very rarely across donors, whereas some public TCRs were present in many individuals. The classifier was reported to diagnose cytomegalovirus status with high specificity and sensitivity in both the original cohort and the validation cohort. The study gave a list of under 200 TCR beta chains associated with cytomegalovirus. Sequencing depth was assumed to be roughly uniform across donors in the presence/absence analyses, though that assumption may not hold. Most CMV-associated TCR beta chains appeared to be HLA-restricted in a later analysis, and the HLA associations seemed to be driven largely by CMV exposure.

This receptor was taken from a woman aged 25 to 39 in good health and CMV-seropositive. The sequence links TRBV11-3 to TRBJ2-1, with the D gene uncertain. The sequencing input was PBMCs. The CDR3 corresponds to CASSLDPLEQFF. The DNA is TGTGCCAGCAGCTTAGACCCCCTGGAGCAGTTCTTC.